The rows below give T cell receptor beta chains drawn from one sample of a study of T cell changes during pregnancy in multiple sclerosis. The protocol was immunoSEQ multiplex PCR, while the TCRdb copy is restricted to in-frame clones and leaves out a portion. The table records 50,000 to 60,000 clones, roughly nine tenths of them present only once. The input for sequencing was peripheral blood, taken in the first trimester of pregnancy. All receptors derive from a female donor in good health, enrolled as a control in a pregnancy study. CDR3s include the opening cysteine and the closing phenylalanine or tryptophan. Each record gives: clone size, V gene, J gene, D gene, CDR3 DNA, CDR3 protein. The D gene is left open where the match is weak. Clone size appears in some rows only: once, few, many, or a class for an expanded clone.

clone_size: -
v_call: TRBV18
j_call: TRBJ2-7
d_call: TRBD2
cdr3_nt: TGTGCCAGCTCACCACCTAGCGGGACGGACGAGCAGTACTTC
cdr3_aa: CASSPPSGTDEQYF

clone_size: -
v_call: TRBV7-9
j_call: TRBJ1-4
d_call: TRBD1
cdr3_nt: TGTGCCAGCAGCCAAGGACAGGGGAATGAAAAACTGTTTTTT
cdr3_aa: CASSQGQGNEKLFF

clone_size: -
v_call: TRBV29-1
j_call: TRBJ1-2
d_call: TRBD1
cdr3_nt: TGCAGCGTTGGTCTCCGACAGGGGGATGGCTACACCTTC
cdr3_aa: CSVGLRQGDGYTF

clone_size: -
v_call: TRBV7-2
j_call: TRBJ2-7
d_call: TRBD2
cdr3_nt: TGTGCCAGCAGCTTAGATGCGGGAGGCATAAGTTACGAGCAGTACTTC
cdr3_aa: CASSLDAGGISYEQYF

clone_size: -
v_call: TRBV28
j_call: TRBJ1-2
d_call: -
cdr3_nt: TGTGCCAGCAGGTTACAGGGAAACAATGGCTACACCTTC
cdr3_aa: CASRLQGNNGYTF

clone_size: -
v_call: TRBV6-4
j_call: TRBJ2-5
d_call: -
cdr3_nt: TGTGCCAGCCGGGAGACCCAGTACTTC
cdr3_aa: CASRETQYF

clone_size: -
v_call: TRBV23-1
j_call: TRBJ2-7
d_call: -
cdr3_nt: TGCGCCAGCACCAAAGCGACGGGTACCTACGAGCAGTACTTC
cdr3_aa: CASTKATGTYEQYF

clone_size: once
v_call: TRBV21-1
j_call: TRBJ2-7
d_call: -
cdr3_nt: TGTGCCAGCCCTTGGCGGGACAGGCACTCTCCCCTCTCCTACGAGCAGTACTTC
cdr3_aa: CASPWRDRHSPLSYEQYF

clone_size: many
v_call: TRBV29-1
j_call: TRBJ1-1
d_call: -
cdr3_nt: TGCAGCGTCGTAGATTACCCTGAAGCTTTCTTT
cdr3_aa: CSVVDYPEAFF

clone_size: -
v_call: TRBV18
j_call: TRBJ2-1
d_call: TRBD2
cdr3_nt: TGTGCCAGCTCACGAGGACTAGCGGGAGGAGAGCAGTTCTTC
cdr3_aa: CASSRGLAGGEQFF

clone_size: -
v_call: TRBV11-2
j_call: TRBJ2-7
d_call: TRBD1
cdr3_nt: TGTGCCAGCAGAAAAGGGACAGCCCTCTCCTACGAGCAGTACTTC
cdr3_aa: CASRKGTALSYEQYF

clone_size: -
v_call: TRBV15
j_call: TRBJ1-4
d_call: TRBD1
cdr3_nt: TGTGCCACCAGCATAGACAGGGGGCATGCTAATGAAAAACTGTTTTTT
cdr3_aa: CATSIDRGHANEKLFF

clone_size: -
v_call: TRBV20-1
j_call: TRBJ1-1
d_call: -
cdr3_nt: TGCAGTGCTCGGGGGGGCACTGAAGCTTTCTTT
cdr3_aa: CSARGGTEAFF

clone_size: -
v_call: TRBV2
j_call: TRBJ2-3
d_call: TRBD2
cdr3_nt: TGTGCCAGCAGTTCCAGTCAAATGGGGGGGTGGGCAGATACGCAGTATTTT
cdr3_aa: CASSSSQMGGWADTQYF

clone_size: -
v_call: TRBV5-4
j_call: TRBJ1-2
d_call: -
cdr3_nt: TGTGCCAGCAGGCCACAGGGTGGCGGCTATGGCTACACCTTC
cdr3_aa: CASRPQGGGYGYTF

clone_size: few
v_call: TRBV5-1
j_call: TRBJ1-1
d_call: -
cdr3_nt: TGCGCCAGCAGCTTGGGGGCAGGACAGAACACTGAAGCTTTCTTT
cdr3_aa: CASSLGAGQNTEAFF

clone_size: -
v_call: TRBV6-6
j_call: TRBJ1-4
d_call: -
cdr3_nt: TGTGCCAGCAGCCGGCAGGGTGTTAATGAAAAACTGTTTTTT
cdr3_aa: CASSRQGVNEKLFF

clone_size: -
v_call: TRBV9
j_call: TRBJ2-1
d_call: -
cdr3_nt: TGTGCCAGCAGCGACTTCGATGAGCAGTTCTTC
cdr3_aa: CASSDFDEQFF

clone_size: -
v_call: TRBV4-2
j_call: TRBJ2-1
d_call: -
cdr3_nt: TGTGCCAGCAGCCAAGCGTTAGCGCACTCGGGCTACAATGAGCAGTTCTTC
cdr3_aa: CASSQALAHSGYNEQFF

clone_size: few
v_call: TRBV28
j_call: TRBJ1-1
d_call: TRBD1
cdr3_nt: TGTGCCAGCAGTCTCATGACAGGGATGAACACTGAAGCTTTCTTT
cdr3_aa: CASSLMTGMNTEAFF

clone_size: -
v_call: TRBV7-2
j_call: TRBJ1-2
d_call: -
cdr3_nt: TGTGCCAGCAGCTTTTCTCGGACAGATCTTAACTATGGCTACACCTTC
cdr3_aa: CASSFSRTDLNYGYTF

clone_size: -
v_call: TRBV7-8
j_call: TRBJ2-5
d_call: TRBD2
cdr3_nt: TGTGCCAGCAGCGCGCCCGGGGATCGGGGAGGGGATGGGCCCCAGTACTTC
cdr3_aa: CASSAPGDRGGDGPQYF

clone_size: -
v_call: TRBV15
j_call: TRBJ2-7
d_call: -
cdr3_nt: TGTGCCACCAGCAGAGACCGGGGGAACCAGGAGCAGTACTTC
cdr3_aa: CATSRDRGNQEQYF

clone_size: -
v_call: TRBV27
j_call: TRBJ2-1
d_call: -
cdr3_nt: TGTGCCAGCTGGGGGACTCCCTCCTACAATGAGCAGTTCTTC
cdr3_aa: CASWGTPSYNEQFF

clone_size: -
v_call: TRBV30
j_call: TRBJ1-1
d_call: -
cdr3_nt: TGTGCCCTGGAAGGGGGGAGGGTAAACACTGAAGCTTTCTTT
cdr3_aa: CALEGGRVNTEAFF

clone_size: -
v_call: TRBV30
j_call: TRBJ1-1
d_call: -
cdr3_nt: TGTGCCTGGATTGTCGGGGTTCCTCCTAACACTGAAGCTTTCTTT
cdr3_aa: CAWIVGVPPNTEAFF

clone_size: -
v_call: TRBV9
j_call: TRBJ2-7
d_call: TRBD2
cdr3_nt: TGTGCCAGCAGCGTCGGGACTAGCGGGAGAGAGCAGTACTTC
cdr3_aa: CASSVGTSGREQYF

clone_size: -
v_call: TRBV7-9
j_call: TRBJ2-1
d_call: TRBD2
cdr3_nt: TGTGCCAGCAGCCTAGGGAGGGGTGATGAGCAGTTCTTC
cdr3_aa: CASSLGRGDEQFF

clone_size: once
v_call: TRBV5-1
j_call: TRBJ2-3
d_call: -
cdr3_nt: TGCGCCAGCAGCTTGGCCCCCCCGGATACGCAGTATTTT
cdr3_aa: CASSLAPPDTQYF

clone_size: -
v_call: TRBV5-1
j_call: TRBJ1-2
d_call: TRBD1
cdr3_nt: TGCGCCAGCAGCCTTCGGACAGGGAGTGGCTACACCTTC
cdr3_aa: CASSLRTGSGYTF

clone_size: -
v_call: TRBV15
j_call: TRBJ2-2
d_call: TRBD1
cdr3_nt: TGTGCCACCAGCCTACGACAGGGAACCGGGGAGCTGTTTTTT
cdr3_aa: CATSLRQGTGELFF

clone_size: -
v_call: TRBV6-5
j_call: TRBJ1-2
d_call: TRBD1
cdr3_nt: TGTGCCAGCAGCCGGGTACAGGGGACGAGAGGCTACACCTTC
cdr3_aa: CASSRVQGTRGYTF

clone_size: -
v_call: TRBV5-4
j_call: TRBJ2-1
d_call: -
cdr3_nt: TGTGCCAGCAGCTTTGAGGGAGCCCCACCCAATGAGCAGTTCTTC
cdr3_aa: CASSFEGAPPNEQFF